These 5 T cell receptor beta chains were all obtained from the same sample, sequenced in a study of T cells in narcolepsy. Repertoires were generated with immunoSEQ multiplex PCR, while TCRdb's copy carries only in-frame clones and drops some. This sample yields 21,000 or so clones, of which 92% are seen a single time; roughly 0.99% belongs to the top ten. Sequenced sample: CD45RA- memory CD4+ T cells from PBMCs. The receptor set was obtained from a human donor with narcolepsy.

Note on this clone: At one end, the junction sequence differs from germline, possibly due to a read error. V usage is TRBV29-1 and J usage is TRBJ2-1; tentative D call: TRBD2 (6 bases). The CDR3 is 19 residues long. Germline V gene lookup returns CDR1 SQVTM and CDR2 ANQGSEA. The CDR3 nucleotides are TGCAGCGTTGGAGGATTGTACGGGGGAGGTATTCTGGCGGGCGGGCGGTTGGTCTTC. This gives the protein CSVGGLYGGGILAGGRLVF.

The rearrangement joins TRBV5-1 to TRBJ2-7; 7 nucleotides agree with TRBD1. This CDR3 is 13 amino acids long. J lost 3 bases, V lost 4 bases, and 4 bases had no gene match. Germline CDR1 is SGHRS and CDR2 is YFSETQ. The CDR3 sequence is CASSRDSDYEQYF. The CDR3, as DNA: TGCGCCAGCAGCAGGGACAGTGACTACGAGCAGTACTTC.

The chain has TRBV5-1 and TRBJ2-5, with a tentative D call TRBD1 (6 bases). CDR3 length equals 14 residues. V lost 4 bases and J 5 bases, leaving 15 bases between the germline ends. Germline loops: CDR1 SGHRS, CDR2 YFSETQ. CDR3 region: CASSPTGSGETQYF. In nucleotides, the CDR3 is TGCGCCAGCAGCCCCACAGGGTCGGGGGAGACCCAGTACTTC.

The chain is built from TRBV18 and TRBJ2-5; 7 bases are shared with TRBD2. The DNA end lines up better with TRBJ2-7; the J call may be wrong. Germline lookup yields CDR1 KGHSH and CDR2 LQKENI. The CDR3 has 14 residues. This chain's CDR3 is CASSPGTKGNEQYF. The CDR3, as DNA: TGTGCCAGCTCGCCCGGGACTAAAGGAAACGAGCAGTACTTC.

The chain couples TRBV28 to TRBJ2-5; D could derive from TRBD1 or TRBD2 (5 bases each). The CDR3 is 15 amino acids. Per the germline V gene, CDR1 is MDHEN and CDR2 is SYDVKM. V was clipped by 5 bases and J by 2 bases, with 15 bases between them. CDR3 in amino acids: CASSPNRGPQETQYF. The DNA for the CDR3 is TGTGCCAGCAGTCCCAACCGGGGCCCACAAGAGACCCAGTACTTC.